This TCR beta chain was observed in a study of identical twins. The germline V gene has CDR1 MNHNS and CDR2 SASEGT. The CDR3 has 13 residues. V was clipped by 7 bases and J by 0 bases, with 9 bases between them. TCRdb reprocessed the 5' RACE reads via MiXCR and lists one record per CDR3 protein. The sample contains 450,000 or so distinct CDR3 sequences, about 24% of which appear only once. In its sample, this clonotype was seen a few times. Another study also made use of these data, one on T cells expressing NK-cell markers. That paper adds: In several donors, these clonotypes also led the CD3+CD56-NKG2C+ fraction.

The chain couples TRBV6-1 to TRBJ1-2; D is undetermined. Sequencing was done on a sample of CD4+ T cells sorted from blood. This TCR derives from a young woman in good health. The CDR3 sequence is CASTAPPNYGYTF. CDR3 nucleotides: TGTGCCAGCACGGCTCCTCCTAACTATGGCTACACCTTC.